The next 32 T cell receptor beta chains were all read from a single sample in a study of Ad26.COV2.S vaccination and SARS-CoV-2 variants. Assay: immunoSEQ multiplex PCR; the TCRdb copy retains only in-frame clones and omits some. This repertoire shows about 440,000 clones, roughly 87% found once; its top ten account for about 4.5%. Stated treatment: some 19 received Ad26.COV2.S at low or high dose, single or two shots; about 5 received placebo; per-sample allocation not given. Specimens were obtained on day 63 following the first vaccine or placebo injection. Sequenced here: peripheral blood, sampled in a trial of Ad26.COV2.S vaccine versus placebo. The source of these receptors is a person between 18 and 59 years old who received the Ad26.COV2.S COVID-19 vaccine or a placebo.

V and J are TRBV6-5 and TRBJ1-1; 9 bases agree with TRBD1. Germline lookup yields CDR1 MNHEY and CDR2 SVGAGI. After removal of 7 bases from V and 7 bases from J, the junction contained 7 bases not matched to a gene. CDR3 length: 13 amino acids. In nucleotides, the CDR3 is TGTGCCAGCAAAACAGGGGGCCCGCTTGAAGCTTTCTTT. Its protein product is CASKTGGPLEAFF.

The chain recombines TRBV7-2 with TRBJ2-5; unclear D gene. The V end lost 3 bases, the J end lost 2 bases, and 7 bases lay between the germline ends. The CDR3 extends over 13 amino acids. Germline CDR1 is SGHTA and CDR2 is FQGNSA. The CDR3 region has the DNA TGTGCCAGCAGCTTTGAGGTACAAGAGACCCAGTACTTC. Its protein is CASSFEVQETQYF.

This chain joins TRBV5-4 and TRBJ1-3; 7 nucleotides match TRBD1. V dropped 4 bases and J dropped 7; count of bases not matched to a gene: 5. This CDR3 contains 13 residues. In germline, CDR1 is SGHNT, CDR2 YYREEE (reference sequence). The CDR3 nucleotides are TGTGCCAGCAGCCCTACACAGGGGAACACCATATATTTT. Its translation is CASSPTQGNTIYF.

The chain is built from TRBV19 and TRBJ1-5; 10 bases are shared with TRBD1. Germline CDR1 LNHDA, CDR2 SQIVND (reference sequence). With 5 bases clipped from V and 1 base from J, the junction kept 11 bases outside the gene matches. This CDR3 has 18 amino acids. In DNA form, the CDR3 reads TGTGCCAGTAGTGTAACCGGGACAGGGGAATGGAGCAATCAGCCCCAGCATTTT. It translates to CASSVTGTGEWSNQPQHF.

This chain links TRBV11-3 with TRBJ2-1; D not certain. V shed 1 base and J shed 5 bases, with 18 bases lying between them. Germline V CDR1 and CDR2: SGHNT, YENEEA. The CDR3 is 17 residues long. This CDR3 is CASSLGERTSPHNEQFF. DNA of the CDR3: TGTGCCAGCAGCTTAGGTGAACGGACCAGCCCTCACAATGAGCAGTTCTTC.

The chain employs TRBV5-6 and TRBJ1-2, with a weak D call TRBD1 (6 bases). The CDR3 sequence is 14 residues long. CDR1 and CDR2 (germline): SGHDT, YYEEEE. The germline V and J ends were trimmed by 5 bases and 2 bases, with 13 bases remaining between them. The CDR3 coding sequence is TGTGCCAGCAGACAAGACAGGACAAACTATGGCTACACCTTC. Protein sequence: CASRQDRTNYGYTF. The full variable domain, with the rest looked up from reference TRBV5-6 and TRBJ1-2, is DAGVTQSPTHLIKTRGQQVTLRCSPKSGHDTVSWYQQALGQGPQFIFQYYEEEERQRGNFPDRFSGHQFPNYSSELNVNALLLGDSALYLCASRQDRTNYGYTFGSGTRLTVV.

CDR3 sequence reads: CASSLPTEDTQYF. The CDR3 nucleotides read TGTGCCAGCAGCCTCCCGACAGAAGATACGCAGTATTTT. The rearrangement links TRBV5-8 to TRBJ2-3; tentative D call: TRBD1 (5 bases). The CDR3 has 13 residues. CDR1 is SGHTS, CDR2 YDEGEE, per germline. Trimming stripped 4 bases from V and 5 bases from J, with 11 bases between.

V gene TRBV7-2 combines with J gene TRBJ2-7, with D unclear. Germline CDR1 SGHTA, CDR2 FQGNSA. The CDR3 runs to 13 residues. V was clipped by 1 base and J by 3 bases, with 7 bases between them. In DNA form, the CDR3 reads TGTGCCAGCAGCTTAGTATTAGGCTACGAGCAGTACTTC. Translation: CASSLVLGYEQYF.

The chain is built from TRBV7-2 and TRBJ2-5, with D perhaps matching TRBD1 (6 bases). CDR1 SGHTA and CDR2 FQGNSA come from the germline V gene. CDR3 length: 15 amino acids. The germline V and J ends were trimmed by 2 bases and 4 bases, with 14 bases remaining between them. CDR3 sequence reads: CASSLTWDIRETQYF. For the CDR3, the DNA is TGTGCCAGCAGCTTAACCTGGGACATCCGAGAGACCCAGTACTTC.

J is TRBJ2-7 and V is TRBV7-2; D is unclear. The germline V gene encodes CDR1 SGHTA and CDR2 FQGNSA. The CDR3 has 12 residues. V gave up 3 bases and J gave up 3 bases, with 6 bases separating them. The CDR3 DNA follows: TGTGCCAGCAGCTTCACATTCTACGAGCAGTACTTC. It translates to CASSFTFYEQYF.

The chain joins TRBV2 to TRBJ2-7, with 15 positions matching TRBD2. The CDR3 runs to 18 residues. CDR1 and CDR2 from the germline V gene are SNHLY and FYNNEI. J was trimmed by 4 bases and V by 7 bases; bases with no gene match: 14. The CDR3 nucleotides read TGTGCCAGCACACGGGATAGTGTCGGGACTAGCGGGAGGTACGAGCAGTACTTC. Its translation: CASTRDSVGTSGRYEQYF.

In DNA, the CDR3 is TGTGCCAGCAGCTTGGATGCCAGTTACAATGAGCAGTTCTTC. The encoded protein is CASSLDASYNEQFF. V and J are TRBV5-4 and TRBJ2-1; D is ambiguous. The V gene lost 0 bases and the J gene lost 4 bases, with 8 bases spanning the gap. The CDR3 contains 14 residues. CDR1 and CDR2 (germline): SGHNT, YYREEE (reference sequence).

The J gene is TRBJ2-7, the V gene TRBV5-6, with 11 positions matching TRBD2. The CDR3 has 14 amino acids. V was pared by 7 bases and J by 3 bases, with 6 bases of the junction left unmatched. Germline V gene data show CDR1 as SGHDT and CDR2 as YYEEEE. For the CDR3, the DNA is TGTGCCAGCGGACTAGCGGGCGTATACTACGAGCAGTACTTC. Amino acids: CASGLAGVYYEQYF.

This clone was seen a handful of times. In the same sample, other DNA sequences code for this CDR3. The chain couples TRBV29-1 to TRBJ2-7; 13 positions agree with TRBD2. This CDR3 contains 13 residues. The germline V gene has CDR1 SQVTM and CDR2 ANQGSEA. The junction had 3 bases not matched to a gene; V was cut back by 7 bases and J by 3 bases. CDR3 sequence: CSARTSGSYEQYF. CDR3 DNA: TGCAGCGCCCGGACTAGCGGGAGCTACGAGCAGTACTTC.

This chain uses TRBV5-1 with TRBJ2-5; 12 bases are a match to TRBD2. With V trimmed by 0 bases and J by 4 bases, 7 bases remained unmatched. Germline V gives CDR1 SGHRS, CDR2 YFSETQ. The CDR3 covers 17 residues. Here the CDR3 reads CASSLGLAGDSGETQYF. CDR3 bases: TGCGCCAGCAGCTTGGGACTAGCGGGAGATTCTGGAGAGACCCAGTACTTC. Combining the CDR3 with reference TRBV5-1 and TRBJ2-5 gives the whole variable domain KAGVTQTPRYLIKTRGQQVTLSCSPISGHRSVSWYQQTPGQGLQFLFEYFSETQRNKGNFPGRFSGRQFSNSRSEMNVSTLELGDSALYLCASSLGLAGDSGETQYFGPGTRLLVL.

The chain has TRBV3-1 (or the pseudogene TRBV3-2) and TRBJ2-2; weak D call: TRBD1 (5 bases). The CDR3 consists of 15 residues. Germline CDR1 reads LGHDT; CDR2 reads YNNKEL (reference sequence). Trimming removed 1 base at V and 3 bases at J, with 9 bases between. CDR3 in DNA: TGTGCCAGCAGCCAAGCCGGACACGACACCGGGGAGCTGTTTTTT. Residues: CASSQAGHDTGELFF.

The V call is TRBV27, the J call TRBJ2-7; D ambiguous. V gave up 3 bases and J gave up 6 bases, with 18 bases separating them. This CDR3 region has 15 residues. Germline CDR1 and CDR2: MNHEY and SMNVEV (reference sequence). The CDR3: CASSFKGVTVSEQYF. CDR3 nucleotide sequence: TGTGCCAGCAGTTTTAAGGGCGTGACTGTCTCCGAGCAGTACTTC.

This chain connects TRBV10-2 to TRBJ2-3; 8 bases map to TRBD1. Unmatched junction bases numbered 6, after V lost 2 bases and J lost 2 bases. The CDR3 covers 16 residues. The germline gives CDR1 WSHSY, CDR2 SAAADI. The chain's CDR3 is CASSELGQGFTDTQYF. As DNA, the CDR3 is TGCGCCAGCAGTGAGCTAGGACAGGGATTCACAGATACGCAGTATTTT.

The rearrangement joins TRBV7-9 to TRBJ2-7; 10 bases align to TRBD2. Losses at the gene ends were 3 bases for V and 6 bases for J; bases not matched to a gene: 8. The germline CDR1 and CDR2 sequences are SEHNR and FQNEAQ (reference sequence). There are 15 residues in the CDR3. The CDR3 spells CASSLPLAGFFEQYF. DNA of the CDR3: TGTGCCAGCAGCTTGCCACTAGCGGGATTTTTCGAGCAGTACTTC.

This rearrangement joins TRBV7-2 to TRBJ2-7; 9 bases are shared with TRBD1. Germline V CDR1 and CDR2: SGHTA, FQGNSA. V was pared by 3 bases and J by 4 bases, with 7 bases of the junction left unmatched. CDR3 length: 15 residues. CDR3 sequence: CASSFDRGTMYEQYF. CDR3 nucleotide sequence: TGTGCCAGCAGCTTCGACAGGGGGACCATGTACGAGCAGTACTTC.

The CDR3 sequence is CASSLDRTQEQYF. The CDR3 DNA reads as TGTGCCAGCAGTTTAGACCGGACACAGGAGCAGTACTTC. V gene TRBV27 combines with J gene TRBJ2-7; the D gene is possibly TRBD1 (5 bases). Trimming stripped 2 bases from V and 7 bases from J, with 12 bases between. Germline loops: CDR1 MNHEY, CDR2 SMNVEV (reference sequence). The CDR3 is 13 amino acids.

This chain joins TRBV27 and TRBJ2-7; 7 positions match TRBD2. CDR1 is MNHEY, CDR2 SMNVEV, per germline (reference sequence). With V trimmed by 3 bases and J by 0 bases, 5 bases remained unmatched. CDR3 size: 15 residues. The CDR3: CASSFIREASYEQYF. The CDR3, as DNA: TGTGCCAGCAGTTTTATCCGGGAGGCCTCCTACGAGCAGTACTTC.

This clone was recorded a few times. The rearrangement links TRBV7-3 to TRBJ2-7; D may match TRBD1 or TRBD2 (5 bases each). The CDR3 contains 14 residues. Germline CDR1 and CDR2: SGHTA and FQGTGA. V dropped 5 bases and J dropped 3 bases, with 14 bases sitting between them. The CDR3 region has the DNA TGTGCCAGCAGCCCGGGACCGCTAAACTACGAGCAGTACTTC. Its translation: CASSPGPLNYEQYF. Supplemented by reference TRBV7-3 and TRBJ2-7, the full variable domain reads GAGVSQTPSNKVTEKGKYVELRCDPISGHTALYWYRQSLGQGPEFLIYFQGTGAADDSGLPNDRFFAVRPEGSVSTLKIQRTERGDSAVYLCASSPGPLNYEQYFGPGTRLTVT.

This chain's CDR3 is CASSPEHPEAFF. In DNA form, the CDR3 reads TGTGCCAGCAGCCCCGAACACCCTGAAGCTTTCTTT. This chain links TRBV7-9 with TRBJ1-1; D gene ambiguous. This CDR3 is built from 12 residues. Germline CDR1 SEHNR, CDR2 FQNEAQ (reference sequence). V lost 5 bases and J lost 6, with 10 bases in between.

The chain is built from TRBV7-3 and TRBJ2-3, with 7 bases matching TRBD1. The V and J ends lost 1 base and 4 bases, in that order; junction bases with no gene match: 2. There are 14 residues in the CDR3. Germline V gene lookup returns CDR1 SGHTA and CDR2 FQGTGA. CDR3 sequence reads: CASSLMGQSDTQYF. DNA for the CDR3: TGTGCCAGCAGCTTAATGGGACAGTCAGATACGCAGTATTTT.

This chain connects TRBV7-9 to TRBJ1-1; weak D call: TRBD1 (5 bases). The germline V gene encodes CDR1 SEHNR and CDR2 FQNEAQ (reference sequence). Trimming left V 2 bases short and J 4 bases short, with 11 bases between. The CDR3 length is 14 residues. CDR3 region: CASSLPGLGTEAFF. DNA of the CDR3: TGTGCCAGCAGCTTACCAGGGTTGGGCACTGAAGCTTTCTTT.

The chain is built from TRBV27 and TRBJ2-7; 7 nucleotides line up with TRBD1. The CDR3 is made up of 13 amino acids. Germline lookup yields CDR1 MNHEY and CDR2 SMNVEV (reference sequence). The trim removed 4 bases at V and 0 bases at J, leaving 0 bases unmatched. As DNA, the CDR3 is TGTGCCAGCAGTTGGACAGGCTCCTACGAGCAGTACTTC. The encoded protein is CASSWTGSYEQYF.

Remarks on this clone: The same CDR3 arises from other DNA sequences in this sample as well. This chain connects TRBV7-9 to TRBJ2-1; D is undetermined. This CDR3 contains 12 residues. The V end was cut by 1 base, the J end by 5 bases, with 3 bases between. Germline V gives CDR1 SEHNR, CDR2 FQNEAQ (reference sequence). This CDR3 reads CASSLGNNEQFF. Here the CDR3 DNA reads TGTGCCAGCAGCTTAGGGAACAATGAGCAGTTCTTC.

V and J are TRBV7-2 and TRBJ1-1; D is possibly TRBD1 (5 bases). V lost 3 bases to trimming and J lost 6 bases, with 14 bases between them. CDR3 length: 14 residues. Germline V gene sequence: CDR1 SGHTA, CDR2 FQGNSA. Here the CDR3 DNA reads TGTGCCAGCAGCTTTGGGGGGGATTCCGCTGAAGCTTTCTTT. Its translation: CASSFGGDSAEAFF.

This sequence joins TRBV19 and TRBJ2-1, with TRBD2 as a possible D gene (6 bases). Germline CDR1 is LNHDA and CDR2 is SQIVND (reference sequence). This CDR3 comprises 13 residues. The germline V and J ends were trimmed by 6 bases and 4 bases, with 10 bases remaining between them. CDR3 in amino acids: CASRRDRYNEQFF. The CDR3, as DNA: TGTGCCAGTAGGCGGGACCGATACAATGAGCAGTTCTTC. Full variable domain (rest looked up from reference TRBV19 and TRBJ2-1): DGGITQSPKYLFRKEGQNVTLSCEQNLNHDAMYWYRQDPGQGLRLIYYSQIVNDFQKGDIAEGYSVSREKKESFPLTVTSAQKNPTAFYLCASRRDRYNEQFFGPGTRLTVL.

The J gene is TRBJ1-2, the V gene TRBV10-3; D is ambiguous. Trimming shortened V by 3 bases and J by 7 bases, and 18 bases separated the two germline ends. Germline V CDR1 and CDR2: ENHRY, SYGVKD. The CDR3 covers 15 residues. The CDR3 DNA is TGTGCCATCAGTGACATTGGACCTAGTAGGTTTGGCTACACCTTC. As protein: CAISDIGPSRFGYTF.

The chain employs TRBV12-3 or TRBV12-4 and TRBJ2-5; 9 bases match TRBD2. After removal of 3 bases from V and 9 bases from J, the junction contained 5 bases not matched to a gene. The CDR3 consists of 13 residues. The DNA for the CDR3 is TGTGCCAGCAGTTTTTTTAGCGGGAGAGCCCAGTACTTC. Translated, it gives CASSFFSGRAQYF.